The 15 T cell receptor beta chains below come from one sample, sequenced in a study of T cells in Graves' hyperthyroidism and ophthalmopathy. Researchers took RNA transcripts and amplified the TCR beta CDR3 regions from them. Primed by the HTBI set, a first-round RT-PCR was run on the TCR CDR3. TCRdb re-called the multiplex PCR reads through MiXCR, storing one row per CDR3 protein. The data contain under 500,000 distinct CDR3 sequences, over 12% of them singletons. Source material: blood. These receptors all stem from a man aged 45-65 years with Graves' ophthalmopathy.

Points on this clonotype: This may be a read error, as it is one base from a much larger clone. The V gene is TRBV12-3 or TRBV12-4, the J gene TRBJ2-7; the D gene could be TRBD1 or TRBD2 (6 bases each). This CDR3 has 14 residues. In nucleotides, the CDR3 is TGTGCCGGCAGTCTAGGGGGGACGGTCGGCGAGCAGTACTTC. This gives the protein CAGSLGGTVGEQYF.

In its sample, this clonotype was seen a few times. J is TRBJ1-1 and V is TRBV5-6, with D unresolved. The CDR3 loop spans 14 amino acids. V lost 2 bases, J lost 4 bases, and 12 bases lay in between. CDR1 SGHDT and CDR2 YYEEEE come from the germline V gene. CDR3 sequence reads: CASSFGSGGTEAFF. The CDR3 DNA reads TGTGCCAGCAGCTTTGGCTCGGGTGGCACTGAAGCTTTCTTT.

This clonotype was seen many times. The chain combines TRBV7-9 with TRBJ2-1; D gene unclear. The CDR3 consists of 12 residues. With 2 bases removed from V and 6 bases from J, the gap between germline ends came to 5 bases. CDR1 and CDR2 (germline): SEHNR, FQNEAQ (reference sequence). In DNA, the CDR3 is TGTGCCAGCAGCTTAAAGGGCAATGAGCAGTTCTTC. Translated: CASSLKGNEQFF. The whole variable domain, filled in from reference TRBV7-9 and TRBJ2-1, reads DTGVSQNPRHKITKRGQNVTFRCDPISEHNRLYWYRQTLGQGPEFLTYFQNEAQLEKSRLLSDRFSAERPKGSFSTLEIQRTEQGDSAMYLCASSLKGNEQFFGPGTRLTVL.

This clonotype was counted at least ten times. The CDR3 DNA sequence: TGTGCCAGCCGAAACAGGGGGAGGGACACTGAAGCTTTCTTT. This sequence encodes CASRNRGRDTEAFF. The V call is TRBV13, the J call TRBJ1-1, with TRBD1 matching over 8 bases. The CDR3 spans 14 residues. Germline lookup yields CDR1 PRHDT and CDR2 FYEKMQ (reference sequence). V was clipped by 8 bases and J by 3 bases; unmatched bases: 8.

The chain has TRBV20-1 and TRBJ2-5; D might be TRBD1 (5 bases). The CDR3 is made up of 14 amino acids. Looked up from germline, CDR1 is DFQATT and CDR2 is SNEGSKA (reference sequence). V was cut by 0 bases and J by 5 bases, with 13 bases left in between. The CDR3 DNA reads as TGCAGTGCTAGAGATGGCTCAGGGCTCGAGACCCAGTACTTC. The encoded protein is CSARDGSGLETQYF.

This clonotype has at least ten counts. The chain joins TRBV12-3 or TRBV12-4 to TRBJ1-3, with no clear D. The CDR3 is made up of 17 amino acids. V lost 1 base and J 0 bases, leaving 13 bases between the germline ends. The CDR3 coding sequence is TGTGCCAGCAGTTTAGGTTTACGGCATAACTCTGGAAACACCATATATTTT. Protein: CASSLGLRHNSGNTIYF.

This clonotype has more than one count but fewer than ten. The V call is TRBV27, the J call TRBJ1-1, with D uncertain. V lost 7 bases, J lost 6 bases, and 18 bases lay in between. The CDR3 length is 14 residues. The germline gives CDR1 MNHEY, CDR2 SMNVEV (reference sequence). The CDR3 coding sequence is TGTGCCAGCACCGCCCGGGCCTTTAGCGCTGAAGCTTTCTTT. It specifies CASTARAFSAEAFF.

This clonotype has ten or more counts. J is TRBJ2-3 and V is TRBV6-1; perhaps TRBD2 as D (5 bases). The germline V gene encodes CDR1 MNHNS and CDR2 SASEGT. Trimming removed 5 bases at V and 2 bases at J, with 17 bases between. The CDR3 has 16 residues. Written as DNA, the CDR3 is TGTGCCAGCAGTCCCGTACCGGGAACCTACACAGATACGCAGTATTTT. Translation gives CASSPVPGTYTDTQYF.

This clonotype has a count of ten or more. At one end, the junction sequence differs from germline, possibly due to a read error. The chain employs TRBV13 and TRBJ1-1; no reliable D call. The CDR3 is made up of 13 amino acids. CDR1 is PRHDT and CDR2 is FYEKMQ in the germline V gene (reference sequence). This chain's CDR3 is CASSLGKGTEAFF. CDR3 coding DNA: TGTGCCAGCAGCCTAGGGAAGGGTACTGAAGCTTTCTTT.

The CDR3 DNA reads TGCAGTGCTAGATCCGGGCAGGGATTAGCCTACACCTTC. Its translation: CSARSGQGLAYTF. The J gene is TRBJ1-2, the V gene TRBV20-1; D might be TRBD1 (5 bases). Per germline, CDR1 DFQATT and CDR2 SNEGSKA (reference sequence). The CDR3 totals 13 residues. V was pared by 2 bases and J by 10 bases, with 17 bases between.

There are many counts of this clonotype. This sequence joins TRBV5-1 and TRBJ2-7; possible D gene TRBD1, 6 bases. Trimming cost V 7 bases and J 1 base, with 15 bases left between them. This CDR3 has 14 residues. Germline V gene sequence: CDR1 SGHRS, CDR2 YFSETQ. The CDR3 region is CASHRDTMSYEQYF. The DNA of the CDR3 is TGCGCCAGCCACCGGGACACGATGTCCTACGAGCAGTACTTC. The complete variable domain, with remaining parts taken from reference TRBV5-1 and TRBJ2-7, reads KAGVTQTPRYLIKTRGQQVTLSCSPISGHRSVSWYQQTPGQGLQFLFEYFSETQRNKGNFPGRFSGRQFSNSRSEMNVSTLELGDSALYLCASHRDTMSYEQYFGPGTRLTVT.

This clonotype was counted many times. The rearrangement joins TRBV20-1 to TRBJ2-7, with D maybe TRBD1 (5 bases). The CDR3 spans 14 residues. CDR1 is DFQATT and CDR2 is SNEGSKA in the germline V gene (reference sequence). V was shortened by 3 bases and J by 0 bases, with 12 bases between the two germline ends. CDR3 sequence: CSASWGSNSYEQYF. The CDR3 DNA is TGCAGTGCTAGCTGGGGCTCCAACTCCTACGAGCAGTACTTC.

This clonotype has at least ten counts. The V call is TRBV15, the J call TRBJ1-5, with 7 bases matching TRBD1. Per the germline V gene, CDR1 is LNHNV and CDR2 is YYDKDF (reference sequence). Unmatched junction bases numbered 5, after V lost 6 bases and J lost 0 bases. The CDR3 runs to 15 residues. The CDR3 nucleotides read TGTGCCACCAGGAAACAGGGGAATAGCAATCAGCCCCAGCATTTT. Residues: CATRKQGNSNQPQHF. The complete variable domain, with remaining parts taken from reference TRBV15 and TRBJ1-5, reads DAMVIQNPRYQVTQFGKPVTLSCSQTLNHNVMYWYQQKSSQAPKLLFHYYDKDFNNEADTPDNFQSRRPNTSFCFLDIRSPGLGDTAMYLCATRKQGNSNQPQHFGDGTRLSIL.

This clonotype was observed at least ten times. The V gene is TRBV2, the J gene TRBJ2-3; perhaps TRBD2 as D (6 bases). The CDR3 has 15 amino acids. CDR1 is SNHLY, CDR2 FYNNEI, per germline. Between the trimmed V and J ends, which lost 3 bases and 5 bases, there was a span of 15 bases. In nucleotides, the CDR3 is TGTGCCAGCAGTGATTTAGCGGAGGGCGGAGATACGCAGTATTTT. Encoded protein: CASSDLAEGGDTQYF.

Of note for this clonotype: Being one base from a much bigger clone, this may be a read error. The chain carries TRBV24-1 and TRBJ2-1, with 10 bases aligning to TRBD2. CDR3 length equals 15 residues. Germline-derived CDR1 and CDR2 are KGHDR and SFDVKD. The CDR3 DNA reads as TGTGCCACCAGTGGTGTACTAGCGGGAATCAGTGAGCAGTGCTTC. Protein product: CATSGVLAGISEQCF.